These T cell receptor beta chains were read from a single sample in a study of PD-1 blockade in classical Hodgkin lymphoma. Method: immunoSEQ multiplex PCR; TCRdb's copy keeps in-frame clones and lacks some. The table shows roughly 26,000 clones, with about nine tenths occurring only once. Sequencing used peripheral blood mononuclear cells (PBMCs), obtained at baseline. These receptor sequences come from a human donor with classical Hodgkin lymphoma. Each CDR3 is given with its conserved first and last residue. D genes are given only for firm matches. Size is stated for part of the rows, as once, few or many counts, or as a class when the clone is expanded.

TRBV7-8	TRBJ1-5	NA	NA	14	TGTGCCAGCAGCTTAGCAGGGAGCAATCAGCCCCAGCATTTT	CASSLAGSNQPQHF
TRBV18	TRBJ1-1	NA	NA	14	TGTGCCAGCTCACCACAATGGGCGGACACTGAAGCTTTCTTT	CASSPQWADTEAFF
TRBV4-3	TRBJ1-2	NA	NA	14	TGCGCCAGCAGCCAAGATGCGGGAAGCTATGGCTACACCTTC	CASSQDAGSYGYTF
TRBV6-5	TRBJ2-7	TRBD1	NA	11	TGTGCCAGCAGTGGGAACAGGGGAATCGACTTC	CASSGNRGIDF
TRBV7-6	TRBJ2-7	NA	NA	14	TGTGCCAGCAGCCCAGGCCGACGGGACTACGAGCAGTACTTC	CASSPGRRDYEQYF
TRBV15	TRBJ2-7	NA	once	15	TGTGCCACCAGTACCTCCGGGGAGGGGGCGTGGGAGCAGTACTTC	CATSTSGEGAWEQYF
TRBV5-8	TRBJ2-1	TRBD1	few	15	TGTGCCAGCAGCTTGGATCCGACAGGGGACAATGAGCAGTTCTTC	CASSLDPTGDNEQFF
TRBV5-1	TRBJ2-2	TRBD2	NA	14	TGCGCCAGCAAAGCGGGATCGGGCACCGGGGAGCTGTTTTTT	CASKAGSGTGELFF
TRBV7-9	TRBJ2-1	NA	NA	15	TGTGCCAGCAGCTTAGGAGGTATGGTCGGTCCTGAGCAGTTCTTC	CASSLGGMVGPEQFF
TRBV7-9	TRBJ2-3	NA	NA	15	TGTGCCAGCAGCTTAGCTTCGGGAAGCACAGATACGCAGTATTTT	CASSLASGSTDTQYF
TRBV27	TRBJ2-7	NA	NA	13	TGTGCCAGCAGTTGGTGGGCTGGAGGCGAGCAGTACTTC	CASSWWAGGEQYF
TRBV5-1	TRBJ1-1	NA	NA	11	TGCGCCAGCAGCTTTCCCGGGGAAGCTTTCTTT	CASSFPGEAFF
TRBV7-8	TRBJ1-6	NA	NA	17	TGTGCCAGCAGCTTAGTAGCTGGCGAGGGCTCCGGTTCACCCCTCCACTTT	CASSLVAGEGSGSPLHF
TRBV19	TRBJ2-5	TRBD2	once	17	TGTGCCAGTAGCAACCAAGCCTCTGGCGGGGGTAGAGAGACCCAGTACTTC	CASSNQASGGGRETQYF
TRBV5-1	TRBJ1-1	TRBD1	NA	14	TGCGCCAGCAGCTTCGGGTCAGGGGGCACTGAAGCTTTCTTT	CASSFGSGGTEAFF
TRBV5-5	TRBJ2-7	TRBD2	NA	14	TGTGCCAGCAGCGTAACGGGGGGGACCTACGAGCAGTACTTC	CASSVTGGTYEQYF
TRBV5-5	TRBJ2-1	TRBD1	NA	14	TGTGCCAGCAGCTTGGGTGGGACAGGGATTGAGCAGTTCTTC	CASSLGGTGIEQFF
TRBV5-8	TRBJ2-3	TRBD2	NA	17	TGTGCCAGCAGCGCGGGACTAGCGGGGGGTGTTACAGATACGCAGTATTTT	CASSAGLAGGVTDTQYF
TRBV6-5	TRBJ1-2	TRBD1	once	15	TGTGCCAGCAGACTGATCTTACAGGGGGACTATGGCTACACCTTC	CASRLILQGDYGYTF
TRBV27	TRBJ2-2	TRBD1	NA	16	TGTGCCAGCAGAAAGGACAGGGGCGGGAACACCGGGGAGCTGTTTTTT	CASRKDRGGNTGELFF
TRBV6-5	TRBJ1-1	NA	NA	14	TGTGCCAGCAGTTACTCTGCGGAGGGCACTGAAGCTTTCTTT	CASSYSAEGTEAFF
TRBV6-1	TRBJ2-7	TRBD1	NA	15	TGTGCCAGCAGTGAAGCCCCGGGACAGCTCTACGAGCAGTACTTC	CASSEAPGQLYEQYF
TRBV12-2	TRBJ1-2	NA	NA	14	TGTGCAAGTCGCTTAGTGACCGGGAACTATGGCTACACCTTC	CASRLVTGNYGYTF
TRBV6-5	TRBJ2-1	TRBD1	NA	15	TGTGCCAGCAGCTCCGGGACAGGGTCCTACAATGAGCAGTTCTTC	CASSSGTGSYNEQFF
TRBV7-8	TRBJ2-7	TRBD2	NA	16	TGTGCCAGCAGCCCTCCTCCTAGCGGGGCCAGGGGGGAGCAGTACTTC	CASSPPPSGARGEQYF
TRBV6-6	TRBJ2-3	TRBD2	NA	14	TGTGCCAGCAGTACTAGCGGGGTCACAGATACGCAGTATTTT	CASSTSGVTDTQYF
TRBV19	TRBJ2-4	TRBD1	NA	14	TGTGCCAGTAGTATCGGGACAGGGGGTGGCCGTAGTCTCTTC	CASSIGTGGGRSLF
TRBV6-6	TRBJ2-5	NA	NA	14	TGTGCCAGCAGTTACTCCCCTAGGGGGGAGACCCAGTACTTC	CASSYSPRGETQYF
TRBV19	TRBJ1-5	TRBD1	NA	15	TGTGCCAGTTGCGACAGGGGGCGAATCAATCAGCCCCAGCATTTT	CASCDRGRINQPQHF
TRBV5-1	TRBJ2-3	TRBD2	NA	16	TGCGCCAGCAGCCCCGCGGGGGGGCCCAGGACAGATACGCAGTATTTT	CASSPAGGPRTDTQYF
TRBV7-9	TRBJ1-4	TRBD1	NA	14	TGTGCCAGCAGCCTACAGGGGGCGACGGAAAAACTGTTTTTT	CASSLQGATEKLFF
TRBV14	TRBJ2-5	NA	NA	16	TGTGCCAGCAGCCAAGCTCTCGGGGGGCCCGGTGAGACCCAGTACTTC	CASSQALGGPGETQYF
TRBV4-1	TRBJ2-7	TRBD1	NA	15	TGCGCCAGCAGCCAAGCCGGGACAGGGCCATTCGAGCAGTACTTC	CASSQAGTGPFEQYF
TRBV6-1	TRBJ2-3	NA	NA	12	TGTGCCAGCAGTGAAGATCAAGGTACGCAGTATTTT	CASSEDQGTQYF
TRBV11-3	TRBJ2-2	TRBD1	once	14	TGTGCCAGCAGCTTCGGGACAGGGGCCGGGGAGCTGTTTTTT	CASSFGTGAGELFF
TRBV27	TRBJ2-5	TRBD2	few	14	TGTGCCAGCAGTTTTGCGGGGGTGGGAGAGACCCAGTACTTC	CASSFAGVGETQYF
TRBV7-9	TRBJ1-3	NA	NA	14	TGTGCCAGCAGTTCTACACTCACTGGAAACACCATATATTTT	CASSSTLTGNTIYF
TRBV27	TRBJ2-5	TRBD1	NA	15	TGTGCCAGCAGCAGCCCCGACAGGGGAAGGGAGACCCAGTACTTC	CASSSPDRGRETQYF
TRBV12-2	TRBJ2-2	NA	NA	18	TGTGCAAGTCGCCCGATCCCAGGGGGGAGCAAGTCGCCCGGGGAGCTGTTTTTT	CASRPIPGGSKSPGELFF
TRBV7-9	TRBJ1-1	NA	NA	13	TGTGCCGGCCGTGCAGGGATGAACACTGAAGCTTTCTTT	CAGRAGMNTEAFF
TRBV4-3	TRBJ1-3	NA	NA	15	TGCGCCCGCAGCCAAGGGGAGGGGGTGGGGGAGACCATATATTTT	CARSQGEGVGETIYF
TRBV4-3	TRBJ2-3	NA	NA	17	TGCGCCAGCAGCCATGACGCGACTAGTGGGGGGGCGGATACGCAGTATTTT	CASSHDATSGGADTQYF
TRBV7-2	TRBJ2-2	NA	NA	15	TGTGCCAGCAGCTTATTAGGGCAGGACACCGGGGAGCTGTTTTTT	CASSLLGQDTGELFF
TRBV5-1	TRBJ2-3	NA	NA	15	TGCGCCAGCAGCTTGGGGGGGACGGACACAGATACGCAGTATTTT	CASSLGGTDTDTQYF
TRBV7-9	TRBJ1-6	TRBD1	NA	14	TGTGCCACCGCCCTCGACAGGGGTACGTCACCCCTCCACTTT	CATALDRGTSPLHF